Each of the 26 T cell receptor beta chains below was sequenced from the same sample in a study of shared clonotypes between healthy human individuals. Measured with immunoSEQ multiplex PCR; TCRdb has only the in-frame clones, and not every one. The sample lists 450,000 to 500,000 clones, around 80% occurring once. Sequencing was done on a sample of PBMCs. These receptors originate from a woman between 35 and 50 years old in good health. Some clones in this sample may be carry-over from other donors' samples.

This clone showed up just once. This chain uses TRBV5-1 with TRBJ2-3; TRBD2 aligns across 9 bases. V lost 0 bases and J lost 0; bases outside the gene matches: 2. Looked up from germline, CDR1 is SGHRS and CDR2 is YFSETQ. This CDR3 comprises 16 residues. The CDR3 loop reads CASSLGLADSTDTQYF. The CDR3 bases are TGCGCCAGCAGCTTGGGACTAGCGGATAGCACAGATACGCAGTATTTT.

The CDR3 protein is CASSQEPLGGRRTLNEQFF. CDR3 bases: TGCGCCAGCAGCCAAGAACCTTTGGGGGGGCGCAGGACCCTCAATGAGCAGTTCTTC. This sequence joins TRBV4-1 and TRBJ2-1; D is possibly TRBD2 (7 bases). CDR3 length equals 19 residues. V was pared by 0 bases and J by 6 bases, with 24 bases between. The germline gives CDR1 MGHRA, CDR2 YSYEKL.

For this clone: Other DNA sequences from this sample encode an identical CDR3 as well. The chain joins TRBV4-3 to TRBJ2-2; 7 positions agree with TRBD2. This CDR3 is built from 16 residues. V shed 0 bases and J 0 bases; nucleotides not matched to a gene: 1. Per germline, CDR1 LGHNA and CDR2 YSLEER. Here the CDR3 reads CASSQEAGPNTGELFF. The DNA for the CDR3 is TGCGCCAGCAGCCAAGAAGCGGGACCGAACACCGGGGAGCTGTTTTTT.

The J gene is TRBJ2-7, the V gene TRBV7-2; no definite D call. The CDR3 length is 18 residues. V lost 6 bases and J lost 0, with 24 bases in between. CDR1 is SGHTA, CDR2 FQGNSA, per germline. This CDR3 reads CASSLSTYRSPNSYEQYF. CDR3 in DNA: TGTGCCAGCAGTCTTAGCACGTATAGGTCACCAAACTCCTACGAGCAGTACTTC.

There are a few counts of this clone. This sequence joins TRBV5-1 and TRBJ2-5; maybe TRBD1 (6 bases). Trimming removed 0 bases from V and 5 bases from J, with 20 bases in between. Germline V gene lookup returns CDR1 SGHRS and CDR2 YFSETQ. CDR3 length: 17 residues. This CDR3 reads CASSLATRDKRGETQYF. The CDR3 bases are TGCGCCAGCAGCTTGGCAACCCGGGACAAGAGAGGGGAGACCCAGTACTTC.

The V call is TRBV11-2, the J call TRBJ2-2, with a tentative D call TRBD2 (6 bases). The germline V gene has CDR1 SGHAT and CDR2 FQNNGV. The V and J ends lost 3 bases and 3 bases respectively, with 14 bases between them. The CDR3 has 16 residues. The CDR3 DNA is TGTGCCAGCAGCTTGGCATACAGGAGGGACACCGGGGAGCTGTTTTTT. This encodes CASSLAYRRDTGELFF.

The V gene is TRBV18, the J gene TRBJ2-7, with 9 bases fitting TRBD1. The germline V gene has CDR1 KGHSH and CDR2 LQKENI. V trimming: 3 bases; J trimming: 5 bases; junction bases outside the gene matches: 5. The CDR3 covers 14 residues. This chain's CDR3 is CASSPRDRVDEQYF. CDR3 bases: TGTGCCAGCTCACCCCGGGACAGGGTGGACGAGCAGTACTTC.

The chain is built from TRBV28 and TRBJ2-3; D perhaps matches TRBD1 (6 bases). The CDR3 consists of 16 residues. The germline V gene encodes CDR1 MDHEN and CDR2 SYDVKM. Trimming stripped 6 bases from V and 5 bases from J, with 21 bases between. CDR3 residues: CASRSRGGVGKDTQYF. CDR3 DNA: TGTGCCAGCAGATCCCGAGGGGGAGTTGGGAAAGATACGCAGTATTTT.

The chain uses TRBV6-5 and TRBJ1-5, with D unclear. CDR3 length equals 13 residues. The germline V gene has CDR1 MNHEY and CDR2 SVGAGI. V lost 0 bases and J lost 6, with 6 bases in between. The CDR3 nucleotides are TGTGCCAGCAGTTACTCCCAGGTTCAGCCCCAGCATTTT. Protein sequence: CASSYSQVQPQHF.

J is TRBJ1-6 and V is TRBV15, with D perhaps matching TRBD1 (5 bases). The length of the CDR3 is 17 residues. From germline, CDR1 is LNHNV and CDR2 YYDKDF (reference sequence). Trimming removed 0 bases at V and 10 bases at J, with 19 bases between. CDR3 coding DNA: TGTGCCACCAGCAGAGATAGGGGAGGAGACAGCCGATCACCCCTCCACTTT. Encoded protein: CATSRDRGGDSRSPLHF.

The genes are TRBV28 and TRBJ1-4, with D uncertain. Germline assignment: CDR1 MDHEN and CDR2 SYDVKM. CDR3 length: 12 residues. V was cut by 5 bases and J by 4 bases, with 5 bases left in between. CDR3 in amino acids: CASSGNNEKLFF. The CDR3 nucleotides read TGTGCCAGCAGTGGGAATAATGAAAAACTGTTTTTT.

The chain recombines TRBV7-2 with TRBJ2-2, with D possibly TRBD1 on 6 matching bases. The CDR3 has 17 amino acids. The V end was cut by 5 bases, the J end by 2 bases, with 18 bases between. Germline CDR1 and CDR2: SGHTA and FQGNSA. CDR3 residues: CASSTRLGHPNTGELFF. Here the CDR3 DNA reads TGTGCCAGCAGCACGCGACTGGGACACCCAAACACCGGGGAGCTGTTTTTT.

This clone was seen just once. V usage is TRBV2 and J usage is TRBJ2-5; the match to TRBD2 covers 7 bases. Trimming took 5 bases from V and 5 from J; bases not matched to a gene: 5. The CDR3 consists of 13 residues. Germline CDR1 SNHLY, CDR2 FYNNEI. The DNA of the CDR3 is TGTGCCAGCAGTCGGCTAGCGGAGGAGACCCAGTACTTC. Translating it yields CASSRLAEETQYF.

This clone was seen more than once but under ten times. The genes are TRBV28 and TRBJ1-5, with D tentatively TRBD1 (5 bases). Germline V lookup: CDR1 MDHEN, CDR2 SYDVKM. The CDR3 totals 18 residues. The V and J ends lost 7 bases and 0 bases respectively, with 22 bases between them. DNA of the CDR3: TGTGCCAGCACTCAACCCAAGCGACAGACCATTAGCAATCAGCCCCAGCATTTT. It yields the protein CASTQPKRQTISNQPQHF.

The chain joins TRBV7-2 to TRBJ2-7; D gene ambiguous. The CDR3 consists of 13 residues. Germline CDR1 SGHTA, CDR2 FQGNSA. Trimming pared 1 base from V and 3 bases from J, leaving 7 bases between. The CDR3 region is CASSLVIHYEQYF. CDR3 in DNA: TGTGCCAGCAGCTTAGTGATTCACTACGAGCAGTACTTC.

V gene TRBV6-6 combines with J gene TRBJ1-2, with TRBD1 identical over 7 bases. The CDR3 is 14 amino acids. The trim removed 0 bases at V and 7 bases at J, leaving 5 bases unmatched. The germline gives CDR1 MNHNY, CDR2 SVGAGI (reference sequence). The CDR3 spells CASSYSAGGLGYTF. As DNA, the CDR3 is TGTGCCAGCAGTTACTCTGCAGGGGGACTTGGCTACACCTTC.

The CDR3 DNA reads as TGTGCCAGCAGTCCCCGACTGGAACGCTACGAGCAGTACTTC. This encodes CASSPRLERYEQYF. The gene calls are TRBV27 and TRBJ2-7; no firm D call. Germline-derived CDR1 and CDR2 are MNHEY and SMNVEV (reference sequence). Trimming left V 5 bases short and J 3 bases short, with 14 bases between. The CDR3 extends over 14 amino acids.

In DNA form, the CDR3 reads TGTGCCACCAGCAGAGTACCCGGGAGGGGGCTGGCCCCGAACAATGAGCAGTTCTTC. As protein: CATSRVPGRGLAPNNEQFF. The V and J genes are TRBV15 and TRBJ2-1, with a weak D call TRBD2 (8 bases). The V end was cut by 1 base, the J end by 5 bases, with 24 bases between. CDR3 length: 19 amino acids. Germline CDR1 LNHNV, CDR2 YYDKDF (reference sequence).

Comment on this clone: Other DNA sequences in this specimen translate into the identical CDR3. V and J are TRBV5-6 and TRBJ2-2; D gene unclear. This CDR3 has 17 residues. Germline V gene data show CDR1 as SGHDT and CDR2 as YYEEEE. Trimming removed 0 bases at V and 1 base at J, with 13 bases between. The CDR3 bases are TGTGCCAGCAGCTTGGCCAGGATAAGTAGGAACACCGGGGAGCTGTTTTTT. The encoded protein is CASSLARISRNTGELFF.

The chain recombines TRBV7-2 with TRBJ1-4; unclear D gene. The CDR3 loop spans 15 amino acids. CDR1 is SGHTA and CDR2 is FQGNSA in the germline V gene. Trimming removed 1 base from V and 7 bases from J, with 13 bases in between. The CDR3 here is CASSLGPYVGEKLFF. The CDR3 bases are TGTGCCAGCAGCTTAGGTCCGTACGTCGGTGAAAAACTGTTTTTT. Using reference TRBV7-2 and TRBJ1-4 for the parts outside the CDR3, the full variable domain is GAGVSQSPSNKVTEKGKDVELRCDPISGHTALYWYRQSLGQGLEFLIYFQGNSAPDKSGLPSDRFSAERTGGSVSTLTIQRTQQEDSAVYLCASSLGPYVGEKLFFGSGTQLSVL.

The chain has TRBV6-1 and TRBJ1-2, with D possibly being TRBD1 (5 bases). Germline CDR1 is MNHNS and CDR2 is SASEGT. This CDR3 spans 14 amino acids. Trimming cost V 7 bases and J 4 bases, with 16 bases left between them. The DNA of the CDR3 is TGTGCCAGCACCGGGGACGGGGGGATCTATGGCTACACCTTC. This gives the protein CASTGDGGIYGYTF.

The chain couples TRBV7-9 to TRBJ1-1; 7 bases line up with TRBD1. CDR1 is SEHNR and CDR2 is FQNEAQ in the germline V gene (reference sequence). The CDR3 totals 12 residues. After removal of 0 bases from V and 12 bases from J, the junction contained 4 bases not matched to a gene. CDR3 coding DNA: TGTGCCAGCAGCTTAGCGGACAGGTGGACTTTCTTT. The encoded protein is CASSLADRWTFF. Drawing the rest from reference TRBV7-9 and TRBJ1-1, the complete variable domain is DTGVSQNPRHKITKRGQNVTFRCDPISEHNRLYWYRQTLGQGPEFLTYFQNEAQLEKSRLLSDRFSAERPKGSFSTLEIQRTEQGDSAMYLCASSLADRWTFFGQGTRLTVV.

The rearrangement links TRBV19 to TRBJ2-2; 14 bases agree with TRBD2. CDR1 and CDR2 from the germline V gene are LNHDA and SQIVND (reference sequence). CDR3 size: 17 residues. Unmatched junction bases numbered 4, after V lost 5 bases and J lost 2 bases. CDR3 nucleotide sequence: TGTGCCAGTAGTGGGACTAGCGGGAGATATAACACCGGGGAGCTGTTTTTT. This encodes CASSGTSGRYNTGELFF.

This chain links TRBV6-4 with TRBJ2-5, with TRBD2 identical over 10 bases. CDR1 is MRHNA and CDR2 is SNTAGT in the germline V gene. The CDR3 runs 15 residues. Trimming cost V 5 bases and J 2 bases; bases outside gene matches: 5. The CDR3 sequence is CASSPRAGGQETQYF. The CDR3, as DNA: TGTGCCAGCAGTCCCAGAGCGGGAGGGCAAGAGACCCAGTACTTC.

V is TRBV5-6 and J is TRBJ1-4, with D unresolved. Looked up from germline, CDR1 is SGHDT and CDR2 is YYEEEE. The CDR3 totals 14 residues. Trimming cost V 4 bases and J 8 bases, with 15 bases left between them. CDR3 coding DNA: TGTGCCAGCAGCCGCGTCGTGGGTGAGGAAAAACTGTTTTTT. This sequence encodes CASSRVVGEEKLFF. The full variable domain, its missing parts supplied by reference TRBV5-6 and TRBJ1-4, is DAGVTQSPTHLIKTRGQQVTLRCSPKSGHDTVSWYQQALGQGPQFIFQYYEEEERQRGNFPDRFSGHQFPNYSSELNVNALLLGDSALYLCASSRVVGEEKLFFGSGTQLSVL.

V is TRBV5-4 and J is TRBJ2-1; 9 nucleotides align to TRBD1. The trim removed 4 bases at V and 2 bases at J, leaving 1 base unmatched. CDR3 size: 14 residues. Germline CDR1 SGHNT, CDR2 YYREEE (reference sequence). DNA of the CDR3: TGTGCCAGCAGCCGGGACAGGGCCTACAATGAGCAGTTCTTC. It codes for CASSRDRAYNEQFF.